A selection of T cell receptor beta chains follows, all from one sample in a study of OX40 agonist ivuxolimab in advanced cancers. Produced via immunoSEQ multiplex PCR; TCRdb's table is partial and in-frame only. Among 40,000 to 60,000 clones listed, roughly 90% were seen once. This specimen consisted of CD4+ or CD8+ T cells sorted from blood, obtained in a trial of the OX40 agonist ivuxolimab. These receptors were taken from an adult with an advanced solid tumor such as melanoma, head and neck, liver or kidney cancer. Each CDR3 is given with its conserved first and last residue.

TRBJ2-7 TRBV10-3 CAIGMVPYEQYF
TRBJ1-1 TRBV15 CATSPRRTEAFF
TRBJ2-7 TRBV28 CASISRDSHYEQYF
TRBJ2-3 TRBV6-4 CASSDSGQDTQYF
TRBJ2-4 TRBV7-9 CASSLAGGRAKNIQYF
TRBJ1-2 TRBV28 CASISASTLGYTF
TRBJ2-5 TRBV13 CASSWAGNQETQYF
TRBJ1-5 TRBV9 CASSGSGLNQPQHF
TRBJ1-1 TRBV5-1 CASSPLQGAITEAFF
TRBJ2-7 TRBV14 CASSQEDYRWSSYEQYF
TRBJ1-2 TRBV5-1 CASSQGQVPFWYGYTF
TRBJ2-1 TRBV9 CASSPWGAGNEQFF
TRBJ2-7 TRBV6-5 CASSYSADSPSYEQYF
TRBJ2-3 TRBV28 CASSFKPGDATDTQYF
TRBJ2-7 TRBV25-1 CASKVQGGYEQYF
TRBJ1-5 TRBV6-1 CASRTGQNQPQHF
TRBJ1-1 TRBV11-2 CASSLRGWTEAFF
TRBJ1-1 TRBV28 CASSRQGWTEAFF
TRBJ2-3 TRBV4-3 CASSQDNRLTSTDTQYF
TRBJ2-2 TRBV10-2 CASLIASSMASYKGTGELFF
TRBJ2-7 TRBV7-2 CASSVSYEQYF
TRBJ1-6 TRBV12-5 CAALNSPLHF
TRBJ1-1 TRBV27 CASSLSVGGPNTEAFF
TRBJ2-5 TRBV5-4 CASNQGGQETQYF
TRBJ2-7 TRBV5-5 CASSFGTGGYEQYF
TRBJ2-7 TRBV27 CASSSDYEQYF
TRBJ1-3 TRBV27 CASSLQGHSGNTIYF
TRBJ2-1 TRBV6-5 CASSYGQGAYNEQFF
TRBJ2-1 TRBV5-8 CANWIGGYNEQFF
TRBJ1-2 TRBV28 CASSPSPTHYGYTF
TRBJ1-1 TRBV4-3 CASSVGWNTEAFF
TRBJ2-7 TRBV27 CASSLTGGYEQYF
TRBJ2-5 TRBV4-1 CASSQEEETQYF
TRBJ1-2 TRBV9 CASSDQGGQAVVHGYTF
TRBJ2-3 TRBV6-1 CASGLAGGLATQYF
TRBJ2-1 TRBV11-3 CASSQGGTGQFF
TRBJ2-3 TRBV27 CASSPPILGDTQYF
TRBJ2-7 TRBV4-1 CASSQGLGGHEQYF
TRBJ2-1 TRBV18 CASSPPTKTGEQFF
TRBJ2-2 TRBV28 CASRHMGTGELFF
TRBJ1-2 TRBV28 CASSLTDDYYGYTF
TRBJ2-5 TRBV9 CASSVGTGAGETQYF
TRBJ2-7 TRBV27 CASSPGQGYEQYF
TRBJ2-7 TRBV18 CASSPPGAAYEQYF
TRBJ2-3 TRBV15 CATSSDRDRTDTQYF
TRBJ2-4 TRBV11-2 CASSPVAVGGENIQYF
TRBJ1-6 TRBV6-1 CASSGDGINSPLHF
TRBJ1-1 TRBV27 CASSLSMGQGEAFF
TRBJ2-7 TRBV7-7 CASSLEKDYEQYF
TRBJ2-7 TRBV27 CASRLGTGLYEQYF
TRBJ2-7 TRBV4-2 CASSPHPGNYEQYF